This T cell receptor beta chain was recorded in a study of blood T cell repertoires in COVID-19. Background on the study: COVID-19 samples, acute and convalescent, were from the United States, Italy and Spain. Sample material is recorded as cDNA or gDNA derived from T cells, B-cell-depleted T cells, or PBMCs.

Looked up from germline, CDR1 is KGHSH and CDR2 is LQKENI. The V gene end was trimmed by 6 bases and the J gene end by 2 bases; junction bases not matched to a gene: 7. This CDR3 region has 15 residues. Per the original data handling: Counts of nucleated cells, estimated from reference gene primer amplification, were obtained. TCRdb keeps only in-frame clones here, not all; method: immunoSEQ multiplex PCR. The DNA was the basis for D and trimming; V, J and clone size are from that table. Of approximately 150,000 clones listed, 80% to 90% were seen once; the top ten hold roughly 3%. Specimen: peripheral blood. V and J are TRBV18 and TRBJ2-1; 7 bases are shared with TRBD2. The receptor was derived from a woman in her fifties or sixties with active COVID-19. The CDR3 protein is CASSRGSIPYNEQFF. The CDR3 DNA sequence: TGTGCCAGCTCGCGGGGGTCCATTCCCTACAATGAGCAGTTCTTC.